The 3 T cell receptor beta chains below come from one sample, sequenced in a study of blood T cell repertoires in COVID-19 (TCRdb year 2020). Libraries were prepared through the immunoSEQ multiplex PCR assay. Here the immuneACCESS table is served through TCRdb, limited to in-frame sequences with V and J called. Missing clones are a known gap in these copies; in checked studies unresolved V genes cover under half, and the rest lacks a known reason. The sample table contains about 120,000 clones; only one count was recorded for 87% of them. More than 2% of the sample is held by the ten biggest clonotypes. Specimen: peripheral blood. The receptors here all came from a woman aged 45-65 years with acute or convalescent COVID-19.

The chain carries TRBV7-2 and TRBJ1-2; no clear D. The CDR3 length is 13 residues. CDR1 SGHTA and CDR2 FQGNSA come from the germline V gene. V was shortened by 5 bases and J by 3 bases, with 10 bases between the two germline ends. The CDR3 sequence is CASSPRGDYGYTF. The DNA of the CDR3 is TGTGCCAGCAGCCCCCGAGGAGACTATGGCTACACCTTC.

The V gene is TRBV3-1 (or the pseudogene TRBV3-2), the J gene TRBJ1-1; D unclear. V dropped 4 bases and J dropped 8 bases, with 14 bases sitting between them. Germline V gives CDR1 LGHDT, CDR2 YNNKEL (reference sequence). The length of the CDR3 is 13 residues. The CDR3: CASSPPTRIEAFF. CDR3 DNA sequence: TGTGCCAGCAGCCCTCCAACGCGAATCGAAGCTTTCTTT.

V and J are TRBV2 and TRBJ2-7; TRBD1 agrees at 9 bases. Germline assignment: CDR1 SNHLY and CDR2 FYNNEI. The CDR3 is 12 residues long. The CDR3 protein is CGLTGGSYEQYF. DNA for the CDR3: TGTGGTTTGACAGGGGGCTCCTACGAGCAGTACTTC.